These 3 T cell receptor beta chains were sequenced from one sample in a study of T cell responses to AZD1222 COVID-19 vaccine. TCRdb's copy holds only in-frame clones and misses some; the assay was immunoSEQ multiplex PCR. The table shows tens of thousands of clones, with roughly 85% occurring only once. This specimen was peripheral blood, taken 28 days after the second AZD1222 dose. All receptors come from an adult who received the AZD1222 COVID-19 vaccine.

This rearrangement joins TRBV18 to TRBJ2-2; D is undetermined. From germline, CDR1 is KGHSH and CDR2 LQKENI. Trimming left V 0 bases short and J 1 base short, with 6 bases between. The CDR3 extends over 15 amino acids. CDR3 in DNA: TGTGCCAGCTCACCACCAACATTGAACACCGGGGAGCTGTTTTTT. Protein sequence: CASSPPTLNTGELFF.

The gene calls are TRBV6-1 and TRBJ2-7, with D perhaps TRBD1 or TRBD2 (5 bases each). The ends were cut back, 3 bases at V and 12 bases at J, with 12 bases in the middle. This CDR3 region has 11 residues. Germline V gives CDR1 MNHNS, CDR2 SASEGT. The CDR3 nucleotides read TGTGCCAGCAGTGACCGGGACGTAGGGTACTTC. As protein: CASSDRDVGYF.

The rearrangement links TRBV27 to TRBJ1-3; D is perhaps TRBD1 (5 bases). Germline assignment: CDR1 MNHEY and CDR2 SMNVEV (reference sequence). The CDR3 is made up of 12 amino acids. Trimming left V 6 bases short and J 4 bases short, with 7 bases between. The CDR3 nucleotides read TGTGCCAGCAGGGGACCAGGAAACACCATATATTTT. This gives the protein CASRGPGNTIYF.